These 14 T cell receptor beta chains came from one sample sequenced in a study of OX40 agonist ivuxolimab in advanced cancers. Data came from immunoSEQ multiplex PCR; TCRdb stores just in-frame clones and leaves some out. The sample carries under 100,000 clones, around 83% recorded once. The sequenced sample was CD4+ or CD8+ T cells sorted from blood, obtained in a trial of the OX40 agonist ivuxolimab. The source is an adult with an advanced solid tumor such as melanoma, head and neck, liver or kidney cancer.

This clone was picked up a small number of times. V and J are TRBV2 and TRBJ1-5; D uncertain. V lost 3 bases to trimming and J lost 7 bases, with 13 bases between them. Germline V gives CDR1 SNHLY, CDR2 FYNNEI. There are 14 residues in the CDR3. CDR3 DNA: TGTGCCAGCAGTGATGCGAACACTCTCCAGCCCCAGCATTTT. Translation: CASSDANTLQPQHF.

This clone was picked up a small number of times. This chain joins TRBV5-4 and TRBJ2-2, with a tentative D call TRBD1 (6 bases). The V and J ends lost 5 bases and 1 base respectively, with 12 bases between them. This CDR3 comprises 15 residues. CDR1 SGHNT and CDR2 YYREEE come from the germline V gene (reference sequence). The CDR3: CASRPGQRNTGELFF. The CDR3 bases are TGTGCCAGCAGACCCGGACAGAGGAACACCGGGGAGCTGTTTTTT.

The chain combines TRBV28 with TRBJ2-7, with D perhaps being TRBD1 or TRBD2 (5 bases each). CDR3 length: 14 residues. V gave up 8 bases and J gave up 7 bases, with 21 bases separating them. CDR1 is MDHEN and CDR2 is SYDVKM in the germline V gene. DNA of the CDR3: TGTGCCAGCCTTTTCTCCGGGACCCCTGCGGAGCAGTACTTC. It encodes CASLFSGTPAEQYF.

The V gene is TRBV6-5, the J gene TRBJ2-7; the D gene is possibly TRBD1 (6 bases). The CDR3 extends over 14 amino acids. V shed 5 bases and J shed 5 bases, with 16 bases lying between them. Germline V gives CDR1 MNHEY, CDR2 SVGAGI. The CDR3 bases are TGTGCCAGCAGTGAAGTGTCCGGGACACACGAGCAGTACTTC. Translating it yields CASSEVSGTHEQYF.

This clone appeared a few times. Other DNA sequences within the sample encode an identical CDR3. The V gene is TRBV5-6, the J gene TRBJ2-5; TRBD1 agrees at 9 bases. From germline, CDR1 is SGHDT and CDR2 YYEEEE. The CDR3 has 15 amino acids. The V gene end was trimmed by 3 bases and the J gene end by 5 bases; junction bases not matched to a gene: 8. This chain's CDR3 is CASSWRTGAGETQYF. CDR3 in DNA: TGTGCCAGCAGCTGGAGGACAGGGGCCGGGGAGACCCAGTACTTC. The variable domain in full, with the rest retrieved from reference TRBV5-6 and TRBJ2-5, is DAGVTQSPTHLIKTRGQQVTLRCSPKSGHDTVSWYQQALGQGPQFIFQYYEEEERQRGNFPDRFSGHQFPNYSSELNVNALLLGDSALYLCASSWRTGAGETQYFGPGTRLLVL.

The DNA for the CDR3 is TGCGCCAGCAGCCAAGATCCTCATGGGAGGGACAATGAGCAGTTCTTC. Translating it yields CASSQDPHGRDNEQFF. The chain has TRBV4-1 and TRBJ2-1; 7 positions match TRBD2. Germline values: CDR1 MGHRA, CDR2 YSYEKL. Trimming took 0 bases from V and 5 from J; bases not matched to a gene: 7. CDR3 length: 16 amino acids.

The chain carries TRBV9 and TRBJ2-3; maybe TRBD2 (5 bases). The germline gives CDR1 SGDLS, CDR2 YYNGEE. V was trimmed by 0 bases and J by 3 bases, leaving 8 bases between them. The CDR3 loop spans 14 amino acids. The CDR3 region is CASSVAPGTDTQYF. The CDR3 coding sequence is TGTGCCAGCAGCGTAGCTCCGGGGACAGATACGCAGTATTTT.

The chain combines TRBV11-1 with TRBJ2-5; D uncertain. The CDR3 totals 13 residues. Germline lookup yields CDR1 SGHAT and CDR2 FQDESV (reference sequence). With 3 bases removed from V and 2 bases from J, the gap between germline ends came to 7 bases. The DNA of the CDR3 is TGTGCCAGCAGCTTCCGAATACAAGAGACCCAGTACTTC. It translates to CASSFRIQETQYF.

The V and J genes are TRBV9 and TRBJ2-5; D is perhaps TRBD1 (7 bases). V shed 3 bases and J shed 2 bases, with 14 bases lying between them. The CDR3 totals 15 residues. From germline, CDR1 is SGDLS and CDR2 YYNGEE. The CDR3 region is CASSAGGQKQETQYF. Here the CDR3 DNA reads TGTGCCAGCAGCGCCGGGGGACAGAAACAAGAGACCCAGTACTTC.

The chain recombines TRBV7-9 with TRBJ1-5; no clear D gene. The CDR3 contains 17 residues. V gave up 3 bases and J gave up 3 bases, with 18 bases separating them. The germline V gene has CDR1 SEHNR and CDR2 FQNEAQ (reference sequence). The CDR3 region has the DNA TGTGCCAGCAGCTTTTCAGCCGAAACGGCCTCCAATCAGCCCCAGCATTTT. Translated, it gives CASSFSAETASNQPQHF. The full variable domain, rest sourced from reference TRBV7-9 and TRBJ1-5, is DTGVSQNPRHKITKRGQNVTFRCDPISEHNRLYWYRQTLGQGPEFLTYFQNEAQLEKSRLLSDRFSAERPKGSFSTLEIQRTEQGDSAMYLCASSFSAETASNQPQHFGDGTRLSIL.

This chain links TRBV5-1 with TRBJ1-5, with D possibly TRBD1 on 5 matching bases. The CDR3 has 14 amino acids. The V gene's germline CDR1 is SGHRS and CDR2 YFSETQ. V shed 4 bases and J shed 3 bases, with 11 bases lying between them. The CDR3 DNA reads as TGCGCCAGCAGCCCCGGGGGATCCAATCAGCCCCAGCATTTT. This sequence encodes CASSPGGSNQPQHF.

The genes are TRBV15 and TRBJ2-3; 14 bases line up with TRBD2. V dropped 5 bases and J dropped 3; count of bases not matched to a gene: 4. This CDR3 region has 16 residues. Germline V CDR1 and CDR2: LNHNV, YYDKDF (reference sequence). The CDR3 DNA sequence: TGTGCCACCAGCGGGGGACTAGCGGGGGTAACAGATACGCAGTATTTT. This translates into CATSGGLAGVTDTQYF.

The J gene is TRBJ2-1, the V gene TRBV2; 7 bases are a match to TRBD2. V lost 4 bases to trimming and J lost 2 bases; unmatched junction nucleotides: 2. This CDR3 spans 14 amino acids. The germline gives CDR1 SNHLY, CDR2 FYNNEI. The CDR3 protein is CASSVGGTYNEQFF. CDR3 DNA: TGTGCCAGCAGTGTCGGGGGGACCTACAATGAGCAGTTCTTC.

This rearrangement joins TRBV4-3 to TRBJ2-7; 8 bases are shared with TRBD1. Germline-derived CDR1 and CDR2 are LGHNA and YSLEER. With 3 bases clipped from V and 1 base from J, the junction kept 2 bases outside the gene matches. The CDR3 is 14 residues long. CDR3 DNA: TGCGCCAGCAGCCACGACAGGGGTTCCTACGAGCAGTACTTC. Amino acid sequence: CASSHDRGSYEQYF.